This TCR beta chain emerged from a study of Graves' ophthalmopathy and Graves' hyperthyroidism. Amplified material comprised TCR beta CDR3 regions derived from RNA transcripts. HTBI-primed first-round RT-PCR preceded second-round multiplex PCR. Via MiXCR, TCRdb re-called the multiplex PCR reads, giving one row per CDR3 protein. This table has hundreds of thousands of distinct CDR3 sequences, about 21% appearing once. This clonotype was counted ten times or more. Unmatched junction bases numbered 13, after V lost 6 bases and J lost 5 bases. The CDR3 sequence is 16 residues long. Germline loops: CDR1 SGHAT, CDR2 FQNNGV. Newly diagnosed, the hyperthyroidism patients had under 2 months' duration and were aged 18 to 65. A diagnosis was made from clinical symptoms together with serum thyroxine, TRAb, thyroid ultrasound and orbital computed tomography.

The TCR sequence derives from a woman younger than 30 with stable Graves' hyperthyroidism. Specimen: peripheral blood. The chain recombines TRBV11-2 with TRBJ2-5; TRBD2 matches 9 bases. The CDR3 sequence: CASRNLAGSPGETQYF. Here the CDR3 DNA reads TGTGCCAGCAGGAACCTAGCGGGATCCCCCGGGGAGACCCAGTACTTC.